This T cell receptor beta chain was captured in a study of blood T cell repertoires in COVID-19. The protocol was immunoSEQ multiplex PCR, while the TCRdb copy is restricted to in-frame clones and leaves out a portion. The data contain fewer than 250,000 clones, almost 85% of them singletons. The ends were cut back, 6 bases at V and 3 bases at J, with 18 bases in the middle. Germline V gene sequence: CDR1 MNHEY, CDR2 SMNVEV (reference sequence). The CDR3 is 15 residues long. This clonotype originated in a man aged 50 or older with acute or convalescent COVID-19. The chain uses TRBV27 and TRBJ2-7; possibly TRBD2 for D (5 bases). Material: peripheral blood. The CDR3 is CASRPSPGGHYEQYF. The CDR3 bases are TGTGCCAGCAGGCCTAGCCCGGGCGGCCACTACGAGCAGTACTTC.